The 16 T cell receptor beta chains given below trace back to one sample, sequenced in a study of blood T cell repertoires in COVID-19. Profiling relied on immunoSEQ multiplex PCR, and the TCRdb table lists in-frame clones only, not all of them. The sample consists of 200,000 to 250,000 clones, 85% to 90% of them appearing once. Sequences were obtained from PBMCs or T cells enriched from blood (not recorded which). These receptors all come from a woman younger than 35 in a cohort exposed to, infected with or recovered from COVID-19 (not recorded which).

This rearrangement joins TRBV10-1 to TRBJ2-1; 7 positions agree with TRBD2. J lost 3 bases, V lost 3 bases, and 8 bases had no gene match. The germline CDR1 and CDR2 sequences are WNHNN and SYGVQD (reference sequence). This CDR3 spans 16 amino acids. The CDR3 region has the DNA TGCGCCAGCAGTGATGGGGCGGGAGTTGGCTACAATGAGCAGTTCTTC. Translated, it gives CASSDGAGVGYNEQFF.

The CDR3 nucleotides are TGTGCCAGTAGTATGCAGTCAACTAATGAAAAACTGTTTTTT. It codes for CASSMQSTNEKLFF. V gene TRBV19 combines with J gene TRBJ1-4; unclear D gene. This CDR3 contains 14 residues. Germline CDR1 and CDR2: LNHDA and SQIVND (reference sequence). Between the trimmed V and J ends, which lost 3 bases and 0 bases, there was a span of 5 bases.

This chain joins TRBV7-8 and TRBJ1-1; 7 nucleotides agree with TRBD1. V dropped 5 bases and J dropped 1; count of bases not matched to a gene: 13. CDR3 length: 17 residues. Germline-derived CDR1 and CDR2 are SGHVS and FQNEAQ. CDR3 amino acids: CASSPGTAQAPNTEAFF. The CDR3 nucleotides read TGTGCCAGCAGCCCAGGGACAGCCCAAGCCCCGAACACTGAAGCTTTCTTT.

The chain carries TRBV6-1 and TRBJ1-3, with 9 positions matching TRBD1. Germline-derived CDR1 and CDR2 are MNHNS and SASEGT. V was pared by 3 bases and J by 2 bases, with 8 bases of the junction left unmatched. This CDR3 spans 17 amino acids. The CDR3 loop reads CASSDRGQGSPGNTIYF. Here the CDR3 DNA reads TGTGCCAGCAGTGATAGGGGACAGGGCTCACCTGGAAACACCATATATTTT.

This clone came up once. The V gene is TRBV2, the J gene TRBJ2-3; TRBD2 matches 7 bases. The CDR3 sequence is 16 residues long. In germline, CDR1 is SNHLY, CDR2 FYNNEI. V gave up 6 bases and J gave up 4 bases; unmatched junction bases: 13. The CDR3 is CASRGTILGEADTQYF. The CDR3 coding sequence is TGTGCCAGCAGAGGGACTATCCTCGGAGAGGCAGATACGCAGTATTTT. Full variable domain (outside the CDR3, taken from reference TRBV2 and TRBJ2-3): EPEVTQTPSHQVTQMGQEVILRCVPISNHLYFYWYRQILGQKVEFLVSFYNNEISEKSEIFDDQFSVERPDGSNFTLKIRSTKLEDSAMYFCASRGTILGEADTQYFGPGTRLTVL.

This chain uses TRBV5-4 with TRBJ1-2, with TRBD1 as a possible D gene (6 bases). This CDR3 region has 15 residues. Trimming removed 0 bases from V and 8 bases from J, with 17 bases in between. Looked up from germline, CDR1 is SGHNT and CDR2 is YYREEE (reference sequence). The CDR3 here is CASSLAVQPQGGYTF. As DNA, the CDR3 is TGTGCCAGCAGCTTGGCGGTGCAACCGCAGGGGGGCTACACCTTC.

V gene TRBV10-2 combines with J gene TRBJ1-5; D not resolved. Per germline, CDR1 WSHSY and CDR2 SAAADI. The CDR3 extends over 14 amino acids. V was clipped by 7 bases and J by 5 bases, with 15 bases between them. CDR3 sequence (DNA): TGCGCCAGCACCTCGACACCACTTGATCAGCCCCAGCATTTT. This encodes CASTSTPLDQPQHF.

The V and J genes are TRBV12-2 and TRBJ2-5; the table names TRBD1, a call not compared with the DNA. TRBV12-2 is termed a pseudogene. The CDR3 loop spans 16 amino acids. The CDR3 bases are TGTGCAAGTCGCTCCCCCGGACAGATAGGCCAAGAGACCCAGTACTTC. Amino acids: CASRSPGQIGQETQYF.

The CDR3 sequence is CASSEGQGALGRSPLHF. The CDR3 DNA follows: TGTGCCAGCAGCGAGGGCCAGGGGGCGCTAGGCCGTTCACCCCTCCACTTT. The chain combines TRBV5-4 with TRBJ1-6; 8 nucleotides match TRBD1. Germline V lookup: CDR1 SGHNT, CDR2 YYREEE (reference sequence). The CDR3 is made up of 17 amino acids. J lost 9 bases, V lost 4 bases, and 15 bases had no gene match.

The gene calls are TRBV5-4 and TRBJ2-1; 12 bases fit TRBD2. Germline CDR1 and CDR2: SGHNT and YYREEE (reference sequence). The CDR3 has 15 amino acids. With 4 bases clipped from V and 10 bases from J, the junction kept 9 bases outside the gene matches. The CDR3 reads CASSGRLAGEGEQFF. The CDR3 DNA is TGTGCCAGCAGCGGGAGACTAGCGGGAGAGGGAGAGCAGTTCTTC.

J is TRBJ1-1 and V is TRBV7-9, with D hard to call. Germline assignment: CDR1 SEHNR and CDR2 FQNEAQ (reference sequence). V lost 2 bases to trimming and J lost 3 bases, with 7 bases between them. The CDR3 is made up of 13 amino acids. The CDR3 nucleotides read TGTGCCAGCAGCTTAAGAGAGCACACTGAAGCTTTCTTT. Translated: CASSLREHTEAFF.

V gene TRBV18 combines with J gene TRBJ2-7, with TRBD2 matching over 8 bases. CDR3 length: 15 amino acids. V shed 5 bases, J shed 4 bases, and the junction held 10 bases outside the gene matches. Germline V gives CDR1 KGHSH, CDR2 LQKENI. Here the CDR3 reads CASSEQREKVYEQYF. The CDR3 DNA is TGTGCCAGCTCAGAGCAGCGGGAGAAGGTATACGAGCAGTACTTC.

The chain recombines TRBV21-1 with TRBJ2-7; TRBD2, the table's D call, was not compared with the DNA. TRBV21-1 constitutes a pseudogene. CDR3 length equals 15 residues. Here the CDR3 DNA reads TGTGCCAGCAGGAACAAAAGGGAGAATTCCTACGAGCAGTACTTC. Amino acid sequence: CASRNKRENSYEQYF.

The V call is TRBV4-2, the J call TRBJ1-2, with D perhaps matching TRBD1 (6 bases). Germline V gene data show CDR1 as LGHNA and CDR2 as YNFKEQ. Trimming pared 3 bases from V and 0 bases from J, leaving 11 bases between. CDR3 length: 15 residues. The CDR3 DNA reads TGTGCCAGCAGCCATAACAGGGTTTCTAACTATGGCTACACCTTC. It specifies CASSHNRVSNYGYTF.

The V gene is TRBV15, the J gene TRBJ1-1; D remains unclear. CDR1 is LNHNV and CDR2 is YYDKDF in the germline V gene (reference sequence). The length of the CDR3 is 17 residues. V gave up 1 base and J gave up 0 bases, with 15 bases separating them. CDR3 coding DNA: TGTGCCACCAGCAGAGTAAGAGGGATCAATTTGAACACTGAAGCTTTCTTT. Its protein product is CATSRVRGINLNTEAFF.

This clone was detected only a few times. The chain is built from TRBV5-1 and TRBJ1-1, with 8 bases that match TRBD1. This CDR3 has 15 residues. The V segment lost 0 bases and the J segment 11 bases; nucleotides outside the gene matches: 12. In germline, CDR1 is SGHRS, CDR2 YFSETQ. CDR3 sequence (DNA): TGCGCCAGCAGCTTGGAGGGACAGGCCGGCCACTCGGCTTTCTTT. Translation gives CASSLEGQAGHSAFF.